This T cell receptor (beta chain) emerged from a study of vaccination effects on CD4 cells after COVID-19. The CDR3 runs to 13 residues. V was trimmed by 4 bases and J by 10 bases, leaving 14 bases between them. From germline, CDR1 is GTSNPN and CDR2 SVGIG (reference sequence). The protocol was immunoSEQ multiplex PCR, while the TCRdb copy is restricted to in-frame clones and leaves out a portion. The profile shows about 27,000 clones, 80% to 90% of them singletons. This clone showed up just a few times. Its antigen is not identified. Within the ViraFEST assay, antigen-specific CD4+ T cells underwent expansion with viral peptide pools prior to sequencing. The authors isolated CD4+ T cells after about 10 days of culture. All participants had two doses of either the BNT162b2 or mRNA-1273 vaccine. In the vaccine recipients, nucleocapsid antibodies were negative and there was no prior SARS-CoV-2 infection. Each culture had half its medium swapped for IL-2 medium on days 3 and 7.

The sequencing here drew on CD4+ T cells from PBMCs cultured with HCoV-NL63 spike peptides, taken after COVID-19 vaccination. The gene calls are TRBV30 and TRBJ1-6; no reliable D call. The origin of this receptor is a human donor who received a COVID-19 vaccine. Some clones in this sample may be carry-over from other donors' samples. The CDR3 here is CAWKGVEYSPLHF. CDR3 DNA: TGTGCCTGGAAGGGAGTAGAGTACTCACCCCTCCACTTT.